One sample yielded the 20 T cell receptor beta chains listed below, sequenced in a study of blood T cell repertoires in COVID-19. Measured with immunoSEQ multiplex PCR; TCRdb has only the in-frame clones, and not every one. In the table there are over 250,000 clones, approximately 92% of which are singletons. Specimen: PBMCs or T cells enriched from blood (not recorded which). Every receptor here comes from a woman younger than 35 who had recovered from COVID-19.

The J gene is TRBJ2-7, the V gene TRBV10-3, with 12 positions matching TRBD1. Germline V gene sequence: CDR1 ENHRY, CDR2 SYGVKD. This CDR3 has 14 amino acids. This CDR3 reads CATTGDRGPGEQYF. The DNA of the CDR3 is TGTGCGACAACGGGGGACAGGGGGCCGGGGGAGCAGTACTTC.

V is TRBV10-1 and J is TRBJ1-5; a possible D gene is TRBD1 (5 bases). V was trimmed by 7 bases and J by 0 bases, leaving 25 bases between them. This CDR3 is built from 19 residues. Germline V gene lookup returns CDR1 WNHNN and CDR2 SYGVQD (reference sequence). The chain's CDR3 is CASTPPARRTPYSNQPQHF. The CDR3 nucleotides are TGCGCCAGCACCCCTCCCGCGCGCCGGACACCCTATAGCAATCAGCCCCAGCATTTT.

The J gene is TRBJ1-3, the V gene TRBV19; the match to TRBD1 covers 9 bases. This CDR3 comprises 17 residues. The germline gives CDR1 LNHDA, CDR2 SQIVND (reference sequence). Losses at the gene ends were 3 bases for V and 2 bases for J; bases not matched to a gene: 8. In DNA, the CDR3 is TGTGCCAGTAGTATGAACAGGGGGCAATCGACTGGAAACACCATATATTTT. This encodes CASSMNRGQSTGNTIYF.

The chain combines TRBV2 with TRBJ2-5; 11 nucleotides agree with TRBD2. Germline loops: CDR1 SNHLY, CDR2 FYNNEI. With 6 bases clipped from V and 5 bases from J, the junction kept 14 bases outside the gene matches. The CDR3 is 17 residues long. The CDR3 spells CASSPGLAVELVETQYF. For the CDR3, the DNA is TGTGCCAGCAGCCCGGGACTAGCGGTGGAGTTGGTTGAGACCCAGTACTTC.

The chain joins TRBV2 to TRBJ2-2; 10 bases fit TRBD1. CDR3 size: 16 residues. V gave up 3 bases and J gave up 5 bases; unmatched junction bases: 6. Looked up from germline, CDR1 is SNHLY and CDR2 is FYNNEI. The CDR3 here is CASSERGQGLTGELFF. The CDR3 nucleotides are TGTGCCAGCAGTGAGAGGGGACAGGGGTTGACCGGGGAGCTGTTTTTT.

The chain recombines TRBV2 with TRBJ1-1; D call uncertain. V was clipped by 2 bases and J by 2 bases, with 18 bases between them. Per germline, CDR1 SNHLY and CDR2 FYNNEI. This CDR3 is 17 amino acids long. DNA of the CDR3: TGTGCCAGCAGTGAAATTCGCGTTGGGCTCGCAAACACTGAAGCTTTCTTT. It yields the protein CASSEIRVGLANTEAFF.

The chain links TRBV9 to TRBJ2-5, with 9 positions matching TRBD2. CDR1 and CDR2 (germline): SGDLS, YYNGEE. Trimming took 3 bases from V and 5 from J; bases not matched to a gene: 8. The CDR3 runs to 15 residues. CDR3 nucleotides: TGTGCCAGCAGCGAGCGGGGGGACTTCTGGGAGACCCAGTACTTC. Its translation is CASSERGDFWETQYF. The full variable domain, its missing parts supplied by reference TRBV9 and TRBJ2-5, is DSGVTQTPKHLITATGQRVTLRCSPRSGDLSVYWYQQSLDQGLQFLIQYYNGEERAKGNILERFSAQQFPDLHSELNLSSLELGDSALYFCASSERGDFWETQYFGPGTRLLVL.

The chain is built from TRBV7-9 and TRBJ2-3; 8 bases are a match to TRBD2. V lost 4 bases, J lost 1 base, and 7 bases stayed unmatched. This CDR3 region has 16 residues. Germline loops: CDR1 SEHNR, CDR2 FQNEAQ (reference sequence). CDR3 amino acids: CASSSRGGAGTDTQYF. CDR3 bases: TGTGCCAGCAGCTCCCGGGGGGGGGCTGGCACAGATACGCAGTATTTT.

The chain combines TRBV9 with TRBJ1-5; TRBD1 matches at 7 bases. The CDR3 is made up of 14 amino acids. Germline V gives CDR1 SGDLS, CDR2 YYNGEE. The V and J ends lost 8 bases and 3 bases, in that order; junction bases with no gene match: 8. CDR3 residues: CARAQGQNNQPQHF. The CDR3 bases are TGTGCCAGGGCACAGGGACAGAACAATCAGCCCCAGCATTTT.

The chain carries TRBV28 and TRBJ1-1; the match to TRBD1 covers 9 bases. V shed 3 bases, J shed 2 bases, and the junction held 1 base outside the gene matches. CDR3 length equals 14 residues. Germline V gives CDR1 MDHEN, CDR2 SYDVKM. The CDR3 here is CASSLGQGNTEAFF. The CDR3 DNA follows: TGTGCCAGCAGTTTGGGACAGGGAAACACTGAAGCTTTCTTT.

This clone was counted once. The chain links TRBV10-3 to TRBJ1-2, with D possibly TRBD1 on 5 matching bases. Germline assignment: CDR1 ENHRY and CDR2 SYGVKD. The CDR3 has 15 amino acids. Trimming cost V 3 bases and J 6 bases, with 17 bases left between them. The CDR3 loop reads CAISDSQEGRDGYTF. DNA of the CDR3: TGTGCCATCAGTGATTCCCAGGAGGGGCGAGATGGCTACACCTTC.

Comments on this clone: Other DNA sequences in this sample translate to the same CDR3. The V gene is TRBV5-1, the J gene TRBJ2-5, with D maybe TRBD1 (5 bases). The germline V and J ends were trimmed by 0 bases and 2 bases, with 5 bases remaining between them. This CDR3 comprises 13 residues. Germline V gene data show CDR1 as SGHRS and CDR2 as YFSETQ. The CDR3, as DNA: TGCGCCAGCAGCTTGGGACAGCAAGAGACCCAGTACTTC. Translated, it gives CASSLGQQETQYF.

This clone occurred once. V usage is TRBV10-3 and J usage is TRBJ1-1; a possible D gene is TRBD1 (6 bases). This CDR3 contains 13 residues. V was cut by 10 bases and J by 3 bases, with 15 bases left in between. Per the germline V gene, CDR1 is ENHRY and CDR2 is SYGVKD. The CDR3 sequence: CATMPRGDTEAFF. The CDR3 DNA reads as TGTGCCACTATGCCCAGGGGTGACACTGAAGCTTTCTTT.

CDR3 bases: TGTGCCAGCAGTTTAGGGCAAAAGGAATCACCCCTCCACTTT. It translates to CASSLGQKESPLHF. J is TRBJ1-6 and V is TRBV28; D gene ambiguous. Germline V gene lookup returns CDR1 MDHEN and CDR2 SYDVKM. This CDR3 spans 14 amino acids. The germline V and J ends were trimmed by 2 bases and 10 bases, with 12 bases remaining between them.

The V gene is TRBV2, the J gene TRBJ1-1, with 8 bases matching TRBD1. The CDR3 loop spans 15 amino acids. CDR1 is SNHLY, CDR2 FYNNEI, per germline. Trimming removed 9 bases from V and 0 bases from J; junction bases left unmatched: 9. The CDR3 region has the DNA TGTGCCAGAAAGGACAGGGTTGGGATGAACACTGAAGCTTTCTTT. Its translation: CARKDRVGMNTEAFF.

The sample holds one count of this clone. The rearrangement links TRBV28 to TRBJ1-4; 8 nucleotides match TRBD1. The CDR3 is 15 amino acids. V shed 4 bases and J 0 bases; nucleotides not matched to a gene: 1. Germline-derived CDR1 and CDR2 are MDHEN and SYDVKM. The CDR3 sequence is CASSSTGATNEKLFF. The CDR3 DNA reads TGTGCCAGCAGTTCGACAGGGGCAACTAATGAAAAACTGTTTTTT.

This sequence joins TRBV6-5 and TRBJ1-6, with D hard to call. The CDR3 is 15 residues long. Trimming took 6 bases from V and 11 from J, leaving 20 bases between them. Looked up from germline, CDR1 is MNHEY and CDR2 is SVGAGI. CDR3 sequence (DNA): TGTGCCAGCAGCCCGGAGGGCTTGGTTTGGGCACCCCTCCACTTT. Its protein product is CASSPEGLVWAPLHF.

V usage is TRBV5-1 and J usage is TRBJ2-2; no clear D gene. CDR1 and CDR2 (germline): SGHRS, YFSETQ. The CDR3 runs to 15 residues. V lost 4 bases and J 4 bases, leaving 14 bases between the germline ends. The CDR3 spells CASSLPLGSTGELFF. In DNA, the CDR3 is TGCGCCAGCAGCCTCCCTCTAGGAAGCACCGGGGAGCTGTTTTTT.

V and J are TRBV15 and TRBJ2-5, with D tentatively TRBD2 (6 bases). V was trimmed by 0 bases and J by 4 bases, leaving 12 bases between them. The length of the CDR3 is 15 residues. Germline assignment: CDR1 LNHNV and CDR2 YYDKDF (reference sequence). The CDR3 coding sequence is TGTGCCACCAGCAGAGATGGGGGGTCTGGAGAGACCCAGTACTTC. Translating it yields CATSRDGGSGETQYF. Together with reference TRBV15 and TRBJ2-5, the CDR3 gives the full variable domain: DAMVIQNPRYQVTQFGKPVTLSCSQTLNHNVMYWYQQKSSQAPKLLFHYYDKDFNNEADTPDNFQSRRPNTSFCFLDIRSPGLGDTAMYLCATSRDGGSGETQYFGPGTRLLVL.

The V gene is TRBV5-1, the J gene TRBJ1-1; 12 bases line up with TRBD1. The germline CDR1 and CDR2 sequences are SGHRS and YFSETQ. This CDR3 has 16 residues. V dropped 0 bases and J dropped 6; count of bases not matched to a gene: 6. DNA for the CDR3: TGCGCCAGCAGCTTGGCGGGGGACAGGGGGCTCGCTGAAGCTTTCTTT. Amino acids: CASSLAGDRGLAEAFF.